The 4 T cell receptor beta chains listed next were all sequenced from one sample in a study of neurological immune-mediated disorders. TCRdb re-called the 5' RACE reads with MiXCR, one entry per CDR3 protein. The sample has about 79,000 distinct CDR3 sequences, over 12% seen once. Sequencing input: PBMCs. These receptors were taken from a woman in her 50s in good health.

This clonotype has at least ten counts. V is TRBV20-1 and J is TRBJ2-3, with TRBD2 identical over 11 bases. The CDR3 extends over 16 amino acids. CDR1 is DFQATT and CDR2 is SNEGSKA in the germline V gene (reference sequence). V was pared by 4 bases and J by 2 bases, with 8 bases of the junction left unmatched. In nucleotides, the CDR3 is TGCAGTGCTATAGCGGGAGGGCGCAGTACCACAGATACGCAGTATTTT. This gives the protein CSAIAGGRSTTDTQYF.

This clonotype was counted at least ten times. The chain employs TRBV12-3 or TRBV12-4 and TRBJ2-3; no definite D call. Trimming left V 2 bases short and J 4 bases short, with 10 bases between. The CDR3 runs 14 residues. The CDR3 spells CASSLSSSSDTQYF. CDR3 nucleotide sequence: TGTGCCAGCAGTTTAAGCTCCTCTTCAGATACGCAGTATTTT.

This clonotype was counted at least ten times. The rearrangement links TRBV9 to TRBJ2-1; 10 positions agree with TRBD2. This CDR3 region has 16 residues. Per the germline V gene, CDR1 is SGDLS and CDR2 is YYNGEE. Trimming cost V 7 bases and J 0 bases; bases outside gene matches: 7. As DNA, the CDR3 is TGTGCCAGCGCCCGACCTAGCGGGAGCTCCTACAATGAGCAGTTCTTC. Protein: CASARPSGSSYNEQFF. Combining the CDR3 with reference TRBV9 and TRBJ2-1 gives the whole variable domain DSGVTQTPKHLITATGQRVTLRCSPRSGDLSVYWYQQSLDQGLQFLIQYYNGEERAKGNILERFSAQQFPDLHSELNLSSLELGDSALYFCASARPSGSSYNEQFFGPGTRLTVL.

This clonotype was counted ten times or more. This chain connects TRBV5-1 to TRBJ2-7; D not certain. V was cut by 3 bases and J by 1 base, with 5 bases left in between. The germline V gene has CDR1 SGHRS and CDR2 YFSETQ. The CDR3 length is 12 residues. CDR3 sequence (DNA): TGCGCCAGCAGCTCCACTTCCTACGAGCAGTACTTC. Amino acid sequence: CASSSTSYEQYF.